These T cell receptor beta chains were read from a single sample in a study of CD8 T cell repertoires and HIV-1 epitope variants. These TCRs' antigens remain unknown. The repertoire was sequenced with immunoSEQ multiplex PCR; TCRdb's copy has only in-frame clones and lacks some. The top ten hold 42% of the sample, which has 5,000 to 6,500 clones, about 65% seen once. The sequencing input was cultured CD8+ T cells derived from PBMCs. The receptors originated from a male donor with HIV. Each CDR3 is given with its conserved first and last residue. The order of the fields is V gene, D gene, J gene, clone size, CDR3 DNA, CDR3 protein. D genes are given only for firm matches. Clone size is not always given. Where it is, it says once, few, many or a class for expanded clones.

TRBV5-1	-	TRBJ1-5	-	TGCGCCAGCAGCTTGAAAGGAATGGATCAGCCCCAGCATTTT	CASSLKGMDQPQHF
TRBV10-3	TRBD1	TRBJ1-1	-	TGTGCCATCAGGACGGACAGGGAGGGTCGGGACACTGAAGCTTTCTTT	CAIRTDREGRDTEAFF
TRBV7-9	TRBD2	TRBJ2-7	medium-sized	TGTGCCAGCAGCTTAGTGGGCGGGGGTGCCTACGAGCAGTACTTC	CASSLVGGGAYEQYF
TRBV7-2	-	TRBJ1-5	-	TGTGCCAGCAGCTTAGTCGAAGGGGGAGATCAGCCCCAGCATTTT	CASSLVEGGDQPQHF
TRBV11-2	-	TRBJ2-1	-	TGTGCCAGCAGCTCCCTTAATGAGCAGTTCTTC	CASSSLNEQFF
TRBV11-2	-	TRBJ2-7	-	TGTGCCAGCAGCTTAGAACAGGGTGGTGAGCAGTACTTC	CASSLEQGGEQYF
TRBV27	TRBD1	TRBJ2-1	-	TGTGCCAGGATCCCGGGACAGGGGGAGGATGAGCAGTTCTTC	CARIPGQGEDEQFF
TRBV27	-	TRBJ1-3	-	TGTGCCAGCAGTTCACCGAGCTCTGGAAACACCATATATTTT	CASSSPSSGNTIYF
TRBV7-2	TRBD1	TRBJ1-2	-	TGTGCCAGCAGCTTAAATGCCAGGGGGGTGGGTGGCTACACCTTC	CASSLNARGVGGYTF
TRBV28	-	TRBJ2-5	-	TGTGCCAGCAGCTCCGCCGGGATAGATCAAGAGACCCAGTACTTC	CASSSAGIDQETQYF
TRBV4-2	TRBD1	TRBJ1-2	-	TGTGCCAGCAGCCAAGTGAGGGACAGCTATGGCTACACCTTC	CASSQVRDSYGYTF
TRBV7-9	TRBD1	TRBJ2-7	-	TGTGCCAGCACCACTTGGGACAGATACGAGCAGTACTTC	CASTTWDRYEQYF
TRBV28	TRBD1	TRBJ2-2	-	TGTGCCAGCAGTGTGACAGGGGGCGCGACCGGGGAGCTGTTTTTT	CASSVTGGATGELFF
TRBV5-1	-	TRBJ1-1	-	TGCGCCAGCAGCGAAGGACAGCTAAACACTGAAGCTTTCTTT	CASSEGQLNTEAFF
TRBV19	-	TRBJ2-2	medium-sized	TGTGCCAGTAGTATTAGAGGATCCACCGGGGAGCTGTTTTTT	CASSIRGSTGELFF
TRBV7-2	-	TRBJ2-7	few	TGTGCCAGCAGCTTACATTGGGGGGGCAGTTACGAGCAGTACTTC	CASSLHWGGSYEQYF
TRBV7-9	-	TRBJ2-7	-	TGTGCCAGCAGCTCGGACCCTCAGCCCGAGCAGTACTTC	CASSSDPQPEQYF
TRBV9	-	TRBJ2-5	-	TGTGCCAGCAGCGTAGCTGCGGGGCTACAAGAGACCCAGTACTTC	CASSVAAGLQETQYF
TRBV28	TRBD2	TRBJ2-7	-	TGTGCCAGCAGCCTGATACGGACTAGAGTCTCCTACGAGCAGTACTTC	CASSLIRTRVSYEQYF
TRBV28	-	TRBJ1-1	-	TGTGCCAGCAGTTTGCGGCTGGTAGCTAACACTGAAGCTTTCTTT	CASSLRLVANTEAFF
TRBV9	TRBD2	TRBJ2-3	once	TGTGCCAGCAGCGTCCCGACTAGCGGGGGAAGCACAGATACGCAGTATTTT	CASSVPTSGGSTDTQYF
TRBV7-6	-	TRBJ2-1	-	TGTGCCAGCAGCTTTCAACCTAATGAGCAGTTCTTC	CASSFQPNEQFF